The 32 T cell receptor beta chains below come from one sample, sequenced in a study of OX40 agonist ivuxolimab in advanced cancers. The repertoire was sequenced with immunoSEQ multiplex PCR; TCRdb's copy has only in-frame clones and lacks some. Among fewer than 30,000 clones listed, roughly 86% were seen once. Sequencing used CD4+ or CD8+ T cells sorted from blood, obtained in a trial of the OX40 agonist ivuxolimab. Source of these receptors: an adult with an advanced solid tumor such as melanoma, head and neck, liver or kidney cancer.

This clone was counted once. J is TRBJ1-5 and V is TRBV4-1; unclear D gene. V dropped 0 bases and J dropped 7 bases, with 7 bases sitting between them. This CDR3 contains 13 residues. Germline V gene lookup returns CDR1 MGHRA and CDR2 YSYEKL. The CDR3 region is CASSQDPAQPQHF. Here the CDR3 DNA reads TGCGCCAGCAGCCAAGATCCAGCCCAGCCCCAGCATTTT.

The chain recombines TRBV28 with TRBJ2-6, with D tentatively TRBD2 (6 bases). Germline assignment: CDR1 MDHEN and CDR2 SYDVKM. With 3 bases removed from V and 5 bases from J, the gap between germline ends came to 11 bases. This CDR3 has 15 amino acids. The CDR3 sequence: CASSLDYMRANVLTF. DNA of the CDR3: TGTGCCAGCAGTTTGGACTATATGCGGGCCAACGTCCTGACTTTC.

The rearrangement uses TRBV13 and TRBJ2-2, with D hard to call. The CDR3 totals 12 residues. V was pared by 4 bases and J by 6 bases, with 6 bases between. Looked up from germline, CDR1 is PRHDT and CDR2 is FYEKMQ (reference sequence). The CDR3 coding sequence is TGTGCCAGCAGCTATGAGCCCGGGGAGCTGTTTTTT. Encoded protein: CASSYEPGELFF.

The chain couples TRBV4-2 to TRBJ2-7; 14 bases are a match to TRBD2. CDR1 is LGHNA and CDR2 is YNFKEQ in the germline V gene. Trimming took 1 base from V and 1 from J; bases not matched to a gene: 3. The CDR3 is 17 amino acids. The CDR3 DNA reads as TGTGCCAGCAGCCAAGTCGGACTAGCGGGAGGATCCTACGAGCAGTACTTC. Its translation is CASSQVGLAGGSYEQYF.

The V call is TRBV6-5, the J call TRBJ1-1; D is ambiguous. Trimming cost V 1 base and J 0 bases, with 0 bases left between them. Germline CDR1 and CDR2: MNHEY and SVGAGI. CDR3 length equals 12 residues. CDR3 sequence reads: CASSYLNTEAFF. In DNA, the CDR3 is TGTGCCAGCAGTTACTTGAACACTGAAGCTTTCTTT.

The V gene is TRBV14, the J gene TRBJ2-2, with TRBD2 as a possible D gene (7 bases). In germline, CDR1 is SGHDN, CDR2 FVKESK. The CDR3 extends over 17 amino acids. Trimming shortened V by 2 bases and J by 5 bases, and 18 bases separated the two germline ends. CDR3: CASSQFAAGARTGELFF. The CDR3 DNA is TGTGCCAGCAGCCAATTTGCCGCGGGGGCGCGAACCGGGGAGCTGTTTTTT.

The V gene is TRBV9, the J gene TRBJ1-1, with D perhaps matching TRBD1 (5 bases). V was shortened by 0 bases and J by 4 bases, with 7 bases between the two germline ends. The CDR3 totals 13 residues. Germline CDR1 and CDR2: SGDLS and YYNGEE. The CDR3 nucleotides read TGTGCCAGCAGCGTAGGGGGGAGCACTGAAGCTTTCTTT. This translates into CASSVGGSTEAFF.

The chain is built from TRBV30 and TRBJ1-4; unclear D gene. CDR1 is GTSNPN, CDR2 SVGIG, per germline (reference sequence). Trimming removed 0 bases at V and 4 bases at J, with 15 bases between. This CDR3 is 16 amino acids long. The DNA of the CDR3 is TGTGCCTGGAGTGTAGGATGGCGGAGATATAATGAAAAACTGTTTTTT. This translates into CAWSVGWRRYNEKLFF. The whole variable domain, remainder taken from reference TRBV30 and TRBJ1-4, is SQTIHQWPATLVQPVGSPLSLECTVEGTSNPNLYWYRQAAGRGLQLLFYSVGIGQISSEVPQNLSASRPQDRQFILSSKKLLLSDSGFYLCAWSVGWRRYNEKLFFGSGTQLSVL.

V and J are TRBV27 and TRBJ2-7, with TRBD1 as a possible D gene (5 bases). The germline CDR1 and CDR2 sequences are MNHEY and SMNVEV (reference sequence). The ends were cut back, 6 bases at V and 4 bases at J, with 10 bases in the middle. This CDR3 spans 12 amino acids. CDR3 sequence (DNA): TGTGCCAGCAGCCCAGGGATGTACGAGCAGTACTTC. Translation: CASSPGMYEQYF.

This clone was counted a few times. The CDR3 here is CASSSQGNNSYEQYF. The CDR3 DNA reads TGTGCCAGCAGCTCACAGGGAAATAATTCCTACGAGCAGTACTTC. The rearrangement links TRBV11-3 to TRBJ2-7, with a possible D match to TRBD1 (6 bases). This CDR3 spans 15 amino acids. The ends were cut back, 4 bases at V and 1 base at J, with 14 bases in the middle. The V gene's germline CDR1 is SGHNT and CDR2 YENEEA. Using reference TRBV11-3 and TRBJ2-7 for the parts outside the CDR3, the full variable domain is EAGVVQSPRYKIIEKKQPVAFWCNPISGHNTLYWYLQNLGQGPELLIRYENEEAVDDSQLPKDRFSAERLKGVDSTLKIQPAELGDSAVYLCASSSQGNNSYEQYFGPGTRLTVT.

This rearrangement joins TRBV18 to TRBJ1-2, with TRBD1 matching over 7 bases. CDR3 length equals 13 residues. V lost 1 base to trimming and J lost 6 bases; unmatched junction nucleotides: 2. From germline, CDR1 is KGHSH and CDR2 LQKENI. Here the CDR3 DNA reads TGTGCCAGCTCACCACAGGGGGCGGATGGCTACACCTTC. It yields the protein CASSPQGADGYTF.

A remark on this clone: Relative to the germline gene, one junction end is altered; a read error may explain this. V usage is TRBV15 and J usage is TRBJ2-5, with 12 bases aligning to TRBD2. This CDR3 contains 16 residues. Germline lookup yields CDR1 LNHNV and CDR2 YYDKDF (reference sequence). Here the CDR3 reads CTTRGTSGYQKETQYF. CDR3 DNA: TGTACCACCAGGGGGACTAGCGGGTATCAGAAAGAGACCCAGTACTTC.

This clone is judged medium-sized. V and J are TRBV19 and TRBJ2-2; 9 bases map to TRBD1. Trimming at V came to 4 bases and at J to 4 bases, leaving 7 bases not matched to a gene. The CDR3 contains 16 residues. Germline V CDR1 and CDR2: LNHDA, SQIVND (reference sequence). The DNA for the CDR3 is TGTGCCAGTAGTAGGCCTTGGGACAGGGCCACCGGGGAGCTGTTTTTT. The encoded protein is CASSRPWDRATGELFF. The full variable domain, completed using reference TRBV19 and TRBJ2-2, is DGGITQSPKYLFRKEGQNVTLSCEQNLNHDAMYWYRQDPGQGLRLIYYSQIVNDFQKGDIAEGYSVSREKKESFPLTVTSAQKNPTAFYLCASSRPWDRATGELFFGEGSRLTVL.

With regard to this clone: The identical CDR3 is also encoded by other nucleotide sequences in the sample. The V gene is TRBV11-2, the J gene TRBJ1-1; D gene unclear. Germline-derived CDR1 and CDR2 are SGHAT and FQNNGV. The CDR3 spans 11 residues. Trimming left V 1 base short and J 5 bases short, with 2 bases between. The CDR3 coding sequence is TGTGCCAGCAGCTTAGGAACTGAAGCTTTCTTT. Protein sequence: CASSLGTEAFF.

The chain is built from TRBV4-1 and TRBJ2-1, with D tentatively TRBD2 (6 bases). The V gene lost 3 bases and the J gene lost 6 bases, with 18 bases spanning the gap. This CDR3 spans 16 amino acids. In germline, CDR1 is MGHRA, CDR2 YSYEKL. CDR3 nucleotide sequence: TGCGCCAGCAGCCAGCCCGATAGCGGAGGCTTCAATGAGCAGTTCTTC. It is translated as CASSQPDSGGFNEQFF.

The chain is built from TRBV29-1 and TRBJ2-7; the D gene is possibly TRBD1 (7 bases). V lost 7 bases, J lost 0 bases, and 16 bases lay in between. Germline assignment: CDR1 SQVTM and CDR2 ANQGSEA. The length of the CDR3 is 14 residues. CDR3 in DNA: TGCAGCGGGGGGGACAGAGGGCCCTCCTACGAGCAGTACTTC. This sequence encodes CSGGDRGPSYEQYF.

This rearrangement joins TRBV6-5 to TRBJ2-1; D is perhaps TRBD2 (5 bases). The V gene's germline CDR1 is MNHEY and CDR2 SVGAGI. V was clipped by 5 bases and J by 6 bases, with 14 bases between them. This CDR3 contains 14 residues. In nucleotides, the CDR3 is TGTGCCAGCAGTCGCAGGACTCCTGGCAATGAGCAGTTCTTC. Translation gives CASSRRTPGNEQFF.

This chain joins TRBV11-2 and TRBJ2-5; TRBD1 aligns across 12 bases. CDR1 and CDR2 from the germline V gene are SGHAT and FQNNGV. V was clipped by 5 bases and J by 3 bases; unmatched bases: 7. The CDR3 is 16 residues long. CDR3 in amino acids: CASSPRDRGREETQYF. In DNA form, the CDR3 reads TGTGCCAGCAGCCCCCGGGACAGGGGGCGAGAAGAGACCCAGTACTTC.

The rearrangement joins TRBV7-9 to TRBJ2-1, with 7 bases lining up with TRBD1. The germline V gene encodes CDR1 SEHNR and CDR2 FQNEAQ (reference sequence). This CDR3 is 15 amino acids long. With V trimmed by 5 bases and J by 5 bases, 9 bases remained unmatched. The CDR3 is CASSPKGQPDNEQFF. The CDR3 DNA sequence: TGTGCCAGCAGCCCCAAGGGACAGCCGGACAATGAGCAGTTCTTC. Together with reference TRBV7-9 and TRBJ2-1, the CDR3 gives the full variable domain: DTGVSQNPRHKITKRGQNVTFRCDPISEHNRLYWYRQTLGQGPEFLTYFQNEAQLEKSRLLSDRFSAERPKGSFSTLEIQRTEQGDSAMYLCASSPKGQPDNEQFFGPGTRLTVL.

The rearrangement links TRBV6-5 to TRBJ1-2; 7 bases line up with TRBD1. The junction had 12 bases not matched to a gene; V was cut back by 4 bases and J by 4 bases. The CDR3 loop spans 16 amino acids. Germline assignment: CDR1 MNHEY and CDR2 SVGAGI. The CDR3 nucleotides are TGTGCCAGCAGTTCCTATTACAGGGGCTTGGGCTATGGCTACACCTTC. Translating gives CASSSYYRGLGYGYTF.

V and J are TRBV27 and TRBJ2-1; D gene ambiguous. The CDR3 covers 12 residues. V dropped 6 bases and J dropped 4 bases, with 7 bases sitting between them. Germline loops: CDR1 MNHEY, CDR2 SMNVEV (reference sequence). The CDR3 region is CASRNYYNEQFF. The CDR3 region has the DNA TGTGCCAGCAGAAACTATTACAATGAGCAGTTCTTC.

This clone is categorized as medium-sized. This chain links TRBV6-6 with TRBJ2-7; TRBD1 might be the D (6 bases). The V end was cut by 5 bases, the J end by 2 bases, with 16 bases between. The germline V gene has CDR1 MNHNY and CDR2 SVGAGI (reference sequence). This CDR3 spans 15 amino acids. This chain's CDR3 is CASSTLRDKPYEQYF. CDR3 nucleotides: TGTGCCAGCAGTACACTCCGGGACAAGCCCTACGAGCAGTACTTC.

J is TRBJ2-3 and V is TRBV19, with 8 bases aligning to TRBD2. J lost 4 bases, V lost 5 bases, and 8 bases had no gene match. Germline CDR1 reads LNHDA; CDR2 reads SQIVND (reference sequence). The CDR3 covers 15 residues. The CDR3 sequence is CASSLGTRGSDTQYF. The CDR3, as DNA: TGTGCCAGTAGTTTGGGGACTAGAGGCTCAGATACGCAGTATTTT.

This chain uses TRBV5-4 with TRBJ2-2, with D perhaps being TRBD1 or TRBD2 (5 bases each). The CDR3 length is 14 residues. CDR1 SGHNT and CDR2 YYREEE come from the germline V gene (reference sequence). V lost 5 bases, J lost 6 bases, and 14 bases lay in between. The CDR3 here is CASSWDRHSGELFF. CDR3 DNA: TGTGCCAGCAGTTGGGACCGACACTCCGGGGAGCTGTTTTTT.

Comment on this clone: Germline is not matched at one junction end, which may reflect a read error. The V and J genes are TRBV27 and TRBJ2-1; D remains ambiguous. CDR1 and CDR2 (germline): MNHEY, SMNVEV (reference sequence). The CDR3 loop spans 15 amino acids. The CDR3 sequence: CASSYGDSSYTEQFF. CDR3 coding DNA: TGTGCCAGCAGCTACGGCGATTCTTCTTACACTGAGCAGTTCTTC.

The chain couples TRBV7-9 to TRBJ1-2; D call uncertain. CDR3 length: 12 residues. Germline lookup yields CDR1 SEHNR and CDR2 FQNEAQ (reference sequence). V lost 1 base and J lost 8, with 8 bases in between. In DNA form, the CDR3 reads TGTGCCAGCAGCTTAGGGGCGGCAGGCTACACCTTC. Translating gives CASSLGAAGYTF.

This clone was seen only once. The gene calls are TRBV10-2 and TRBJ2-7, with TRBD2 matching 7 bases. There are 13 residues in the CDR3. V was clipped by 8 bases and J by 3 bases; unmatched bases: 7. The germline V gene has CDR1 WSHSY and CDR2 SAAADI. The CDR3 DNA sequence: TGCGCCAGCGGGGGGGGTGCCGGCTACGAGCAGTACTTC. It is translated as CASGGGAGYEQYF.

The rearrangement joins TRBV19 to TRBJ2-3; D is undetermined. Germline values: CDR1 LNHDA, CDR2 SQIVND (reference sequence). The CDR3 totals 13 residues. V was cut by 6 bases and J by 2 bases, with 9 bases left in between. The CDR3 DNA sequence: TGTGCCAGTAGCTACCTCGACACAGATACGCAGTATTTT. This translates into CASSYLDTDTQYF. The full variable domain, its missing parts supplied by reference TRBV19 and TRBJ2-3, is DGGITQSPKYLFRKEGQNVTLSCEQNLNHDAMYWYRQDPGQGLRLIYYSQIVNDFQKGDIAEGYSVSREKKESFPLTVTSAQKNPTAFYLCASSYLDTDTQYFGPGTRLTVL.

The V gene is TRBV4-3, the J gene TRBJ2-3; 8 bases match TRBD1. The CDR3 covers 15 residues. Losses at the gene ends were 6 bases for V and 5 bases for J; bases not matched to a gene: 10. Germline V gene sequence: CDR1 LGHNA, CDR2 YSLEER. CDR3 DNA: TGCGCCAGCAGTCCCCACCCGGGACAGGTAGATACGCAGTATTTT. As protein: CASSPHPGQVDTQYF.

The V gene is TRBV28, the J gene TRBJ2-3; 8 bases agree with TRBD1. The length of the CDR3 is 16 residues. Looked up from germline, CDR1 is MDHEN and CDR2 is SYDVKM. Unmatched junction bases numbered 13, after V lost 6 bases and J lost 5 bases. The CDR3 coding sequence is TGTGCCAGCAGAAACCAGGGGGCGCAAGCGGGAGATACGCAGTATTTT. This sequence encodes CASRNQGAQAGDTQYF.

V and J are TRBV28 and TRBJ2-7; 7 positions match TRBD2. The CDR3 runs 13 residues. With V trimmed by 7 bases and J by 4 bases, 7 bases remained unmatched. The V gene's germline CDR1 is MDHEN and CDR2 SYDVKM. As DNA, the CDR3 is TGTGCCAGCAACGGCGGGAGCGATTACGAGCAGTACTTC. As protein: CASNGGSDYEQYF.

The chain couples TRBV5-4 to TRBJ1-6; a possible D gene is TRBD1 (5 bases). This CDR3 region has 13 residues. V was cut by 4 bases and J by 7 bases, with 9 bases left in between. Germline CDR1 SGHNT, CDR2 YYREEE (reference sequence). In nucleotides, the CDR3 is TGTGCCAGCAGCGTTGACAGAAATTCACCCCTCCACTTT. Translated: CASSVDRNSPLHF.